Below are 9 T cell receptor beta chains sequenced from a single sample in a study of blood T cells in healthy people across ages. Next came a second PCR, run for roughly 6 to 11 cycles, which used a sample-barcoded 5' primer along with a J-beta primer mix. Via MiXCR, TCRdb re-called the 5' RACE reads, giving one row per CDR3 protein. The repertoire holds some 1,800,000 distinct CDR3 sequences, with about two fifths as singletons. What was sequenced was blood. Source of these receptors: a human donor in good health.

This clonotype was counted only a few times. The chain has TRBV24-1 and TRBJ2-7, with 9 bases matching TRBD1. This CDR3 is built from 15 residues. J lost 5 bases, V lost 3 bases, and 7 bases had no gene match. The germline CDR1 and CDR2 sequences are KGHDR and SFDVKD. The CDR3 is CATSDTGTGRHEQYF. The CDR3, as DNA: TGTGCCACCAGTGATACCGGGACAGGGCGACACGAGCAGTACTTC.

With regard to this clonotype: A single base separates this from a much larger clone, so it may be a read error. The rearrangement links TRBV6-6 to TRBJ2-5; 8 bases are a match to TRBD1. This CDR3 comprises 13 residues. Germline CDR1 MNHNY, CDR2 SVGAGI (reference sequence). Trimming at V came to 3 bases and at J to 11 bases, leaving 8 bases not matched to a gene. For the CDR3, the DNA is TGTGCCAGCAGTTATGGGACAGGCTACGGGCAGTACTTC. Its protein product is CASSYGTGYGQYF.

This chain connects TRBV20-1 to TRBJ2-3; D unclear. The CDR3 runs 11 residues. V lost 7 bases and J 3 bases, leaving 8 bases between the germline ends. Germline V CDR1 and CDR2: DFQATT, SNEGSKA (reference sequence). The CDR3 protein is CSVLLTDTQYF. The CDR3 DNA reads as TGCAGTGTCCTCTTGACAGATACGCAGTATTTT.

This clonotype has a handful of counts. This chain uses TRBV6-5 with TRBJ1-2; D not resolved. This CDR3 region has 15 residues. V lost 5 bases to trimming and J lost 2 bases, with 15 bases between them. Germline loops: CDR1 MNHEY, CDR2 SVGAGI. The DNA of the CDR3 is TGTGCCAGCAGTCCGTCCCCAGGACTCAACTATGGCTACACCTTC. As protein: CASSPSPGLNYGYTF.

The gene calls are TRBV9 and TRBJ2-3; no definite D call. This CDR3 is 13 amino acids long. Trimming removed 3 bases at V and 6 bases at J, with 11 bases between. CDR1 SGDLS and CDR2 YYNGEE come from the germline V gene. The CDR3 DNA reads TGTGCCAGCAGCGAGGTAGCCAGGGATACGCAGTATTTT. It encodes CASSEVARDTQYF.

The V call is TRBV2, the J call TRBJ2-7, with unresolved D. Germline CDR1 reads SNHLY; CDR2 reads FYNNEI. There are 14 residues in the CDR3. Trimming shortened V by 2 bases and J by 4 bases, and 12 bases separated the two germline ends. The CDR3 protein is CASSELNNRYEQYF. The CDR3 DNA reads as TGTGCCAGCAGTGAATTGAACAACCGGTACGAGCAGTACTTC.

The V and J genes are TRBV6-2 or TRBV6-3 and TRBJ2-3, with D possibly matching TRBD2 (6 bases). Germline V gene data show CDR1 as MNHEY and CDR2 as SVGEGT. The V gene lost 6 bases and the J gene lost 5 bases, with 15 bases spanning the gap. The CDR3 loop spans 14 amino acids. The CDR3 sequence: CASRPGDFGDTQYF. CDR3 bases: TGTGCCAGCAGGCCGGGGGATTTTGGAGATACGCAGTATTTT.

This clonotype was counted between two and nine times. The chain joins TRBV9 to TRBJ2-5; D unresolved. The CDR3 runs 13 residues. Trimming left V 0 bases short and J 7 bases short, with 10 bases between. Per germline, CDR1 SGDLS and CDR2 YYNGEE. The CDR3 protein is CASSVEKSGTQYF. The CDR3 region has the DNA TGTGCCAGCAGCGTAGAGAAATCGGGGACCCAGTACTTC.

In its sample, this clonotype was seen a few times. CDR3 nucleotides: TGTGCCAGCATGCTTAGCGGGGGGGCTGTTGAGCAGTTCTTC. Translation: CASMLSGGAVEQFF. V and J are TRBV6-5 and TRBJ2-1; TRBD2 matches at 11 bases. Germline CDR1 MNHEY, CDR2 SVGAGI. The V and J ends lost 7 bases and 9 bases, in that order; junction bases with no gene match: 8. The CDR3 runs 14 residues.